The entry below gives a single T cell receptor (beta chain) sequence along with its context. This clone was counted between two and nine times. There is no known antigen for this receptor. Qualities for individual bases were not recorded, and no much larger clone is one base off. The collaborating institutions used their own protocols to collect whole blood in K2EDTA tubes. For TCRbeta analysis, collaborators shipped samples in one of three forms: frozen whole blood, isolated PBMCs, or DNA extracted from either of those sample types. TCRbeta CDR3 regions were amplified from genomic DNA using the immunoSEQ Assay, a bias-controlled multiplex PCR. For the original study's pipeline: The number of nucleated cells in each sample was estimated by amplification of reference gene primers within the assay. To quantify the absolute abundance of each unique TCRbeta CDR3 rearrangement, sequence reads were collapsed and filtered. For each sample, productive Simpson clonality was calculated as the square root of Simpson's diversity index over productive rearrangements. In TCRdb, the immuneACCESS table is reduced to in-frame sequences with V and J assigned. These tables do not hold every clone; where another copy was compared, an unresolved V gene accounts for under half, and the others remain unexplained. For V, J and clone size, that table is used; D and trimming come from the DNA. The table for this sample lists about 170,000 clones; approximately 87% of them were counted only once. The top ten constitute 3.7% of the sample.

These data come from a study of blood T cell repertoires in COVID-19 (dated by TCRdb to the early 2020s). The study in broad terms: Samples from collaborators originated in the United States, Italy and Spain and spanned both the acute and convalescent phases of COVID-19. The material from the prospective study consisted of cDNA or gDNA derived from T cells, B-cell-depleted T cells, or PBMCs. Deeply sampled blood TCRbeta repertoires from subjects exposed to, actively infected with, or recovered from COVID-19 were included in the dataset. The repertoires were released in a freely available public database intended as a resource for research on the immune response to SARS-CoV-2. Samples came from the ongoing ImmuneRACE study (first 160 participants) plus 1,254 subjects from 6 global collaborators. A de-identified subject ID, COVID-19 status, age in years and sex were almost always included in the sample metadata. HLA class I and class II types, where available, came from metadata supplied by the sample provider rather than from assay-based typing.

What the authors observed across the whole study: Clinical and demographic metadata were provided uncurated, with the amount varying by source and participant.

This receptor was identified in a man between 18 and 35 years old with active or convalescent COVID-19. The sample comprised peripheral blood.

The CDR3 is CASSQDRRATDTQYF. The DNA reads as follows: TGCGCCAGCAGTCAAGATCGGAGGGCCACAGATACGCAGTATTTT. The chain links TRBV5-1 with TRBJ2-3; TRBD2 is perhaps the D gene, given 6 matching bases. The trim is 5 bases for V and 2 bases for J, with a gap of 15 bases between the germline ends. There are 15 amino acids in the CDR3, from cysteine to phenylalanine inclusive. The read is trimmed to its CDR3 DNA, 45 bases read in frame from base 1. The germline V gene sets CDR1 to SGHRS and CDR2 to YFSETQ. The reference TRBV5-1 and TRBJ2-3 proteins fill in what lies around the CDR3, so the full variable domain reads KAGVTQTPRYLIKTRGQQVTLSCSPISGHRSVSWYQQTPGQGLQFLFEYFSETQRNKGNFPGRFSGRQFSNSRSEMNVSTLELGDSALYLCASSQDRRATDTQYFGPGTRLTVL.